This T cell receptor (beta chain) was recovered during a study of cytomegalovirus exposure and HLA in healthy donors. As concerns this clone: Its antigen is undetermined.

Germline CDR1 is MDHEN and CDR2 is SYDVKM. J gave up 0 bases and V 4 bases, and 2 bases lay outside the gene matches. The CDR3 is 15 amino acids. General study results and limits: Later analysis found that TCR beta chains associated with HLA were more clonally expanded than other, equally common chains. On later analysis, the bulk of CMV-associated TCR beta chains appeared to be HLA-restricted. An analysis done earlier found most TCR beta V segments productive about 90% or about 30% of the time.

The PCR was carried out with 60 Vbeta primers and 13 Jbeta primers. The repertoire was sequenced with immunoSEQ multiplex PCR; TCRdb's copy has only in-frame clones and lacks some. The sample has some 45,000 clones, 87% seen once. Sequencing used PBMCs. This clonotype was sampled from a woman in her thirties or forties in good health and CMV-seropositive. This chain links TRBV28 with TRBJ2-7, with 11 bases lining up with TRBD1. The CDR3 loop is CASSSGQGASYEQYF. CDR3 nucleotides: TGTGCCAGCAGTTCCGGACAGGGGGCCTCCTACGAGCAGTACTTC. Combining the CDR3 with reference TRBV28 and TRBJ2-7 gives the whole variable domain DVKVTQSSRYLVKRTGEKVFLECVQDMDHENMFWYRQDPGLGLRLIYFSYDVKMKEKGDIPEGYSVSREKKERFSLILESASTNQTSMYLCASSSGQGASYEQYFGPGTRLTVT.